A single sample is the source of the 25 T cell receptor beta chains below, sequenced in a study of T-cell memory formation after mild COVID-19. TCRdb independently ran MiXCR on the 5' RACE reads; one entry per CDR3 protein. This table holds 350,000 to 450,000 distinct CDR3 sequences, approximately 15% found once. Source material: PBMCs or a T cell subset sorted from them (not recorded which). These receptors originate from a man between 18 and 29 years old who had mild COVID-19 (a few samples of this study predate the infection). Cell type and time point are not known.

This clonotype was seen many times. The rearrangement uses TRBV18 and TRBJ1-1, with D possibly matching TRBD1 (5 bases). With 6 bases removed from V and 4 bases from J, the gap between germline ends came to 9 bases. The CDR3 has 12 residues. Germline V gives CDR1 KGHSH, CDR2 LQKENI. CDR3 bases: TGTGCCAGCTCCGCGAGGGGCACTGAAGCTTTCTTT. Translated, it gives CASSARGTEAFF.

This clonotype has just a few counts. J is TRBJ1-2 and V is TRBV6-5; a weak D match, TRBD1 (6 bases). Germline loops: CDR1 MNHEY, CDR2 SVGAGI. V lost 2 bases to trimming and J lost 7 bases, with 20 bases between them. The CDR3 length is 16 residues. Written as DNA, the CDR3 is TGTGCCAGCAGTTACCCTTGTCAGACAGGTAGCTGTGGCTACACCTTC. Its translation: CASSYPCQTGSCGYTF.

The chain links TRBV28 to TRBJ2-5; 7 bases are a match to TRBD2. After removal of 4 bases from V and 5 bases from J, the junction contained 22 bases not matched to a gene. Germline loops: CDR1 MDHEN, CDR2 SYDVKM. This CDR3 is 19 amino acids long. This chain's CDR3 is CASSSPSWGGFGGVETQYF. In nucleotides, the CDR3 is TGTGCCAGCAGTTCCCCAAGTTGGGGAGGGTTTGGTGGTGTGGAGACCCAGTACTTC.

The genes are TRBV3-1 and TRBJ2-3; D is possibly TRBD2 (5 bases). CDR1 and CDR2 (germline): LGHDT, YNNKEL (reference sequence). This CDR3 region has 14 residues. Trimming took 6 bases from V and 5 from J, leaving 15 bases between them. DNA for the CDR3: TGTGCCAGCAGGAGCGAACCTCGGGGAGATACGCAGTATTTT. The encoded protein is CASRSEPRGDTQYF.

This chain links TRBV5-1 with TRBJ1-1; possibly TRBD1 for D (5 bases). The germline CDR1 and CDR2 sequences are SGHRS and YFSETQ. The CDR3 length is 14 residues. Trimming took off 4 bases at V and 5 bases at J, with 15 bases between the two ends. DNA of the CDR3: TGCGCCAGCAGCCCGATCGGGGCGAGGACTGAAGCTTTCTTT. Protein sequence: CASSPIGARTEAFF.

This clonotype was seen many times. V is TRBV7-2 and J is TRBJ2-3; D is perhaps TRBD1 or TRBD2 (6 bases each). Germline CDR1 SGHTA, CDR2 FQGNSA. V lost 4 bases to trimming and J lost 3 bases, with 14 bases between them. This CDR3 is 15 amino acids long. The CDR3 bases are TGTGCCAGCAGCTGGGGGGCTAGCAGGACAGATACGCAGTATTTT. Its protein product is CASSWGASRTDTQYF. Variable domain in full (rest from reference TRBV7-2 and TRBJ2-3): GAGVSQSPSNKVTEKGKDVELRCDPISGHTALYWYRQSLGQGLEFLIYFQGNSAPDKSGLPSDRFSAERTGGSVSTLTIQRTQQEDSAVYLCASSWGASRTDTQYFGPGTRLTVL.

This clonotype was seen only a few times. V is TRBV6-4 and J is TRBJ2-1; 11 nucleotides line up with TRBD2. V was clipped by 2 bases and J by 8 bases; unmatched bases: 5. The CDR3 runs 15 residues. Germline V gene lookup returns CDR1 MRHNA and CDR2 SNTAGT. The CDR3 DNA is TGTGCCAGCAGTGACAGGGCTAGCGGGGGGTATGAGCAGTTCTTC. This gives the protein CASSDRASGGYEQFF.

The chain links TRBV5-1 to TRBJ2-6; D tentatively fits TRBD1 or TRBD2 (6 bases each). CDR3 length: 14 residues. The V and J ends lost 4 bases and 9 bases respectively, with 14 bases between them. Germline CDR1 and CDR2: SGHRS and YFSETQ. The CDR3 DNA sequence: TGCGCCAGCAGCCCGTTGGGGGGCGACAACGTCCTGACTTTC. Protein product: CASSPLGGDNVLTF.

The genes are TRBV5-6 and TRBJ2-1; TRBD2 aligns across 12 bases. Germline assignment: CDR1 SGHDT and CDR2 YYEEEE. The CDR3 loop spans 16 amino acids. V lost 5 bases and J lost 1; bases outside the gene matches: 4. Here the CDR3 DNA reads TGTGCCAGCAGTTTGACTAGCGGGGGTTCCTACAATGAGCAGTTCTTC. Its translation: CASSLTSGGSYNEQFF.

This rearrangement joins TRBV12-3 or TRBV12-4 to TRBJ1-5, with TRBD1 as a possible D gene (6 bases). The CDR3 is 13 amino acids. Trimming shortened V by 6 bases and J by 7 bases, and 13 bases separated the two germline ends. Written as DNA, the CDR3 is TGTGCCAGCAGCCCTACAGGGTGGCAGCCCCAGCATTTT. Amino acid sequence: CASSPTGWQPQHF.

This clonotype was recorded many times. The V and J genes are TRBV24-1 and TRBJ1-2; no definite D call. The germline CDR1 and CDR2 sequences are KGHDR and SFDVKD. The CDR3 is 15 amino acids. The V end lost 4 bases, the J end lost 2 bases, and 13 bases lay between the germline ends. The CDR3 DNA reads as TGTGCCACCAGTGACCCTCATTACCGAAACTATGGCTACACCTTC. It is translated as CATSDPHYRNYGYTF.

V is TRBV4-1 and J is TRBJ1-2, with TRBD1 matching 10 bases. Germline trimming cut 1 base from V and 6 bases from J; bases unmatched to any gene: 5. CDR3 length: 15 residues. CDR1 and CDR2 from the germline V gene are MGHRA and YSYEKL. CDR3 sequence reads: CASSQARQGADGYTF. In DNA form, the CDR3 reads TGCGCCAGCAGCCAAGCACGACAGGGGGCAGATGGCTACACCTTC.

This clonotype was seen repeatedly, ten times or more. The chain uses TRBV7-2 and TRBJ1-1; D unresolved. This CDR3 has 12 residues. CDR1 is SGHTA and CDR2 is FQGNSA in the germline V gene. V gave up 2 bases and J gave up 10 bases, with 11 bases separating them. The CDR3 loop reads CASSLWLPGAFF. The DNA of the CDR3 is TGTGCCAGCAGCTTATGGCTGCCCGGAGCTTTCTTT.

This clonotype turned up a few times. This chain links TRBV27 with TRBJ1-6; D might be TRBD1 (6 bases). V dropped 5 bases and J dropped 10 bases, with 18 bases sitting between them. This CDR3 spans 15 amino acids. Germline V lookup: CDR1 MNHEY, CDR2 SMNVEV (reference sequence). The CDR3 DNA is TGTGCCAGCAGTGGGGGCGGGCCGTTTGGCTCACCCCTCCACTTT. The encoded protein is CASSGGGPFGSPLHF.

This clonotype was counted a few times. The chain links TRBV6-2 or TRBV6-3 to TRBJ1-1; D is possibly TRBD1 (6 bases). Deletions cut 6 bases from V and 3 bases from J, with 14 bases between. The CDR3 spans 14 residues. Germline V CDR1 and CDR2: MNHEY, SVGEGT. CDR3 in amino acids: CASREAQGHTEAFF. CDR3 DNA sequence: TGTGCCAGCAGGGAAGCCCAGGGGCACACTGAAGCTTTCTTT.

This clonotype occurred many times. The chain carries TRBV12-3 or TRBV12-4 and TRBJ2-1; D ambiguous. The CDR3 runs to 16 residues. V lost 3 bases and J lost 4, with 16 bases in between. CDR3 loop: CASSFVKAGLYNEQFF. In DNA, the CDR3 is TGTGCCAGCAGTTTTGTTAAGGCAGGTTTATACAATGAGCAGTTCTTC.

In its sample, this clonotype was seen many times. The chain combines TRBV7-2 with TRBJ2-1, with 8 bases lining up with TRBD2. This CDR3 spans 16 amino acids. The V segment lost 3 bases and the J segment 4 bases; nucleotides outside the gene matches: 8. CDR1 is SGHTA, CDR2 FQGNSA, per germline. The CDR3 sequence: CASSFRGTRSYNEQFF. The CDR3 nucleotides are TGTGCCAGCAGCTTCAGAGGGACTAGAAGTTACAATGAGCAGTTCTTC.

V usage is TRBV20-1 and J usage is TRBJ1-6; D is possibly TRBD1 (5 bases). V was pared by 8 bases and J by 7 bases, with 12 bases between. Germline V gene sequence: CDR1 DFQATT, CDR2 SNEGSKA (reference sequence). The CDR3 is 12 amino acids. CDR3 coding DNA: TGCAGTCCGAAGAAGGGGAATTCACCCCTCCACTTT. Protein sequence: CSPKKGNSPLHF.

This clonotype was seen a few times. This chain links TRBV15 with TRBJ2-1, with 10 positions matching TRBD2. Trimming took 3 bases from V and 0 from J; bases not matched to a gene: 8. There are 18 residues in the CDR3. The germline V gene has CDR1 LNHNV and CDR2 YYDKDF (reference sequence). CDR3 DNA: TGTGCCACCAGCAGTCCTCTCCCTAGCGGGAGCTCCTACAATGAGCAGTTCTTC. The encoded protein is CATSSPLPSGSSYNEQFF.

V is TRBV6-5 and J is TRBJ2-3, with D perhaps being TRBD1 or TRBD2 (5 bases each). CDR1 and CDR2 from the germline V gene are MNHEY and SVGAGI. The CDR3 contains 13 residues. Between the trimmed V and J ends, which lost 2 bases and 5 bases, there was a span of 8 bases. CDR3 sequence reads: CASSYPGGDTQYF. The CDR3 coding sequence is TGTGCCAGCAGTTACCCTGGGGGAGATACGCAGTATTTT.

The chain recombines TRBV6-5 with TRBJ2-3, with D tentatively TRBD2 (7 bases). Germline V lookup: CDR1 MNHEY, CDR2 SVGAGI. This CDR3 contains 15 residues. V was shortened by 2 bases and J by 5 bases, with 14 bases between the two germline ends. The CDR3 DNA sequence: TGTGCCAGCAGTTACCGGGGGGCCTTCGGAGATACGCAGTATTTT. This encodes CASSYRGAFGDTQYF.

This clonotype was seen a few times. The chain carries TRBV11-2 and TRBJ2-7, with unresolved D. V was pared by 2 bases and J by 5 bases, with 4 bases between. Per the germline V gene, CDR1 is SGHAT and CDR2 is FQNNGV. The CDR3 is 11 amino acids. In DNA, the CDR3 is TGTGCCAGCAGCTTAATTCACGAGCAGTACTTC. This sequence encodes CASSLIHEQYF.

V usage is TRBV6-5 and J usage is TRBJ2-2; 9 nucleotides match TRBD1. Germline V lookup: CDR1 MNHEY, CDR2 SVGAGI. Unmatched junction bases numbered 7, after V lost 5 bases and J lost 6 bases. The CDR3 is 15 residues long. The CDR3 nucleotides are TGTGCCAGCAGTGAACCGGGACAGGGCTCCGGGGAGCTGTTTTTT. Amino acids: CASSEPGQGSGELFF.

This CDR3 reads CASRKRGGVVGTDTQYF. CDR3 nucleotide sequence: TGTGCCAGCCGCAAGCGGGGGGGCGTTGTGGGCACAGATACGCAGTATTTT. The rearrangement links TRBV7-2 to TRBJ2-3; TRBD2 matches at 10 bases. With 8 bases clipped from V and 1 base from J, the junction kept 12 bases outside the gene matches. Per the germline V gene, CDR1 is SGHTA and CDR2 is FQGNSA. The CDR3 covers 17 residues.

This rearrangement joins TRBV28 to TRBJ2-1; 8 bases match TRBD1. CDR3 length: 13 residues. With V trimmed by 5 bases and J by 5 bases, 2 bases remained unmatched. Germline V gene lookup returns CDR1 MDHEN and CDR2 SYDVKM. The CDR3 sequence: CASSMTGDNEQFF. CDR3 in DNA: TGTGCCAGCAGTATGACAGGGGACAATGAGCAGTTCTTC. Supplemented by reference TRBV28 and TRBJ2-1, the full variable domain reads DVKVTQSSRYLVKRTGEKVFLECVQDMDHENMFWYRQDPGLGLRLIYFSYDVKMKEKGDIPEGYSVSREKKERFSLILESASTNQTSMYLCASSMTGDNEQFFGPGTRLTVL.